This record looks at one T cell receptor beta chain sequence and its context. What this receptor recognizes is not known. There are no base qualities to consult, and no much larger clone falls within one base. Patients with a history of autoimmune disease or receiving systemic immunosuppression were excluded from the trial. Peripheral blood for TCR sequencing was collected from all dose cohorts at baseline, on cycle 4 day 1, and on cycle 7 day 1. The samples were taken from a phase I, first-in-human, multicenter, open-label dose-escalation trial of ivuxolimab. The trial enrolled adults with locally advanced or metastatic head and neck squamous cell, hepatocellular, melanoma or renal cell carcinoma. Before TCR sequencing, CD4+ and CD8+ T cells were separately sorted from peripheral blood. The data were obtained in a study of OX40 agonist ivuxolimab in advanced cancers. Background for the entire study: The costimulatory receptor OX40 (CD134) was targeted by ivuxolimab, a fully human IgG2 agonistic monoclonal antibody. The paper covers the monotherapy dose-escalation part of the phase I ivuxolimab trial, which included N of about 50 patients. In the dose-escalation cohort, approximately 82% of patients were male, and the mean age was roughly 56 years with a range of about 20 to 80. Intravenous ivuxolimab was administered to patients every 2 weeks at six dose levels: 0.01, 0.1, 0.3, 1.5, 3 and 10 mg/kg. Patients were allowed to have had prior anti-PD-1, anti-PD-L1 or anti-CTLA-4 therapy, and more than 30% of the dose-escalation patients had previously received checkpoint inhibitors. Of the approximately 54 dose-escalation patients, hepatocellular carcinoma was present in about 20, melanoma in around 15, renal cell carcinoma in 9 and head and neck cancer in 9. Peripheral TCRbeta sequencing aimed to test whether ivuxolimab altered TCR sequence diversity and caused clonal T-cell expansion. Partial responses occurred in three dose-escalation patients, of whom one had hepatocellular carcinoma and two had cutaneous melanoma.

Genomic DNA was isolated from the sorted cells so that the TCRbeta CDR3 region could be sequenced. The immunoSEQ Assay was used to sequence the TCRbeta CDR3 regions. TCRdb retrieved this table from immuneACCESS and kept in-frame rearrangements only. Not all clones are present; in checked studies, unresolved V genes account for under half, and no reason is known for the remainder. The sample table records 45,000 to 60,000 clones; 79% of these occur just once. The ten largest clones add up to under 2% of the sample. Overall study results and their limits: After ivuxolimab, more expanded clones were found on average in CD8+ T cells than in CD4+ T cells. In partial responders in the 0.1-3.0 mg/kg groups, normalized peripheral clonal expansion was found to be among the lowest, especially among CD8+ T cells. At doses of 0.1 to 3.0 mg/kg, clonal expansion of both CD4+ and CD8+ T cells in blood was seen between baseline and week 6. Low levels of normalized T-cell clonal expansion were also seen in some nonresponding patients. The antigen specificity of the peripheral T cells that underwent clonal expansion was not determined.

The CDR3 numbers 14 residues from cysteine through phenylalanine. The read is trimmed to its CDR3 DNA, 42 bases read in frame from base 1. The CDR1 and CDR2 encoded by the germline V gene are MDHEN and SYDVKM. The junction shows trimming of 6 bases on V and 3 bases on J, plus 14 bases between the germline ends. This clonotype originated in an adult with an advanced solid tumor such as melanoma, head and neck, liver or kidney cancer. In this chain, TRBV28 is recombined with TRBJ1-2; perhaps TRBD1 is the D gene, with 5 bases matching. Source: CD4+ or CD8+ T cells sorted from blood, taken in a trial of the OX40 agonist ivuxolimab. Here is the DNA: TGTGCCAGCAGCCCCTCGACAGTGTACTATGGCTACACCTTC. Its translation is CASSPSTVYYGYTF.